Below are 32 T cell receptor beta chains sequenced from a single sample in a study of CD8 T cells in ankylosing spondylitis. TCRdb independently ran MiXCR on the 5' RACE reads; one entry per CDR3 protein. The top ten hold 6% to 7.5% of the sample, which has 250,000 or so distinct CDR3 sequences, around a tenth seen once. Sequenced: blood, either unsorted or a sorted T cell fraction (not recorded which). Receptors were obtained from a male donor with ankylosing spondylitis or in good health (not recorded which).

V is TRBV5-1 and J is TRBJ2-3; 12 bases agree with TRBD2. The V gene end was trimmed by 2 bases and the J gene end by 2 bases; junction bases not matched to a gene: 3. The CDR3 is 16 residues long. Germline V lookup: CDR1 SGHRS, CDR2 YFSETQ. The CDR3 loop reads CASSFRLAGATDTQYF. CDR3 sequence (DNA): TGCGCCAGCAGCTTTCGACTAGCGGGGGCCACAGATACGCAGTATTTT.

CDR3 in DNA: TGTGCCAGCAGCTTAGCGAGGCGCTACTCTGGGGCCAACGTCCTGACTTTC. It translates to CASSLARRYSGANVLTF. The rearrangement links TRBV7-8 to TRBJ2-6; D is unresolved. Trimming pared 0 bases from V and 0 bases from J, leaving 9 bases between. CDR1 SGHVS and CDR2 FQNEAQ come from the germline V gene. CDR3 size: 17 residues.

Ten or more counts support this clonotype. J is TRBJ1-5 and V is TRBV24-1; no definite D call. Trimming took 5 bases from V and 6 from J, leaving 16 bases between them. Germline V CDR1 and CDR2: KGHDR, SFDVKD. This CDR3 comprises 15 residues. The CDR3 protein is CATSGLYPGSQPQHF. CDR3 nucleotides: TGTGCCACCAGTGGGCTTTACCCAGGCAGTCAGCCCCAGCATTTT.

DNA of the CDR3: TGTGCCAGCAGTGAAACAGGAAGGAACACTGAAGCTTTCTTT. Its translation: CASSETGRNTEAFF. The chain couples TRBV6-1 to TRBJ1-1; D is possibly TRBD1 (5 bases). Deletions cut 2 bases from V and 1 base from J, with 8 bases between. Per the germline V gene, CDR1 is MNHNS and CDR2 is SASEGT. The CDR3 has 14 amino acids.

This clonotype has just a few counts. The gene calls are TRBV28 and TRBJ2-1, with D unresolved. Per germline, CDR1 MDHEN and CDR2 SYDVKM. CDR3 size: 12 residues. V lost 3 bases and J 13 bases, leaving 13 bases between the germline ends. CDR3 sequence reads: CASSLARLVQFF. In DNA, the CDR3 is TGTGCCAGCAGTTTGGCCCGGCTAGTTCAGTTCTTC.

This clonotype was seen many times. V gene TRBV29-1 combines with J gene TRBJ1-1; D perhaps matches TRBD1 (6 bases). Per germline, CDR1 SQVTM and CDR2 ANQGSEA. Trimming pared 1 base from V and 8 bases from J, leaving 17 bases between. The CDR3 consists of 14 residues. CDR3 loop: CSVEAVTGTLEAFF. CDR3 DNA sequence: TGCAGCGTTGAAGCTGTGACAGGAACATTGGAAGCTTTCTTT.

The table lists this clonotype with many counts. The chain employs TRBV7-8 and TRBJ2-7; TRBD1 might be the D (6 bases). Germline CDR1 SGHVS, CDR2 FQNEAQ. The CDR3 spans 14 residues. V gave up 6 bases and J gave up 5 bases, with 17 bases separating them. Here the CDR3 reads CASRQHGQKDEQYF. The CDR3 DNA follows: TGTGCCAGCAGACAACACGGACAGAAGGACGAGCAGTACTTC.

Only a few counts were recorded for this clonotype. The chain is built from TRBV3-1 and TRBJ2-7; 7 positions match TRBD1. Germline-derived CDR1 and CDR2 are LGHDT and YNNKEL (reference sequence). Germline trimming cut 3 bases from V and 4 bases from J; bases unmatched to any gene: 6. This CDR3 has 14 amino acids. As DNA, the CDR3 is TGTGCCAGCAGCCAGGGGACAGTGGATTACGAGCAGTACTTC. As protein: CASSQGTVDYEQYF.

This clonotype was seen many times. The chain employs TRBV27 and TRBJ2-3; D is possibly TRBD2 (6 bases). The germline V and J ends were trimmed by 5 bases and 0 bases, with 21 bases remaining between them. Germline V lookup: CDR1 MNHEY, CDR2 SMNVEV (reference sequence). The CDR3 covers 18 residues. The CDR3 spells CASSARLGYVGSTDTQYF. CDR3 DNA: TGTGCCAGCAGTGCCCGACTAGGTTACGTCGGGAGCACAGATACGCAGTATTTT.

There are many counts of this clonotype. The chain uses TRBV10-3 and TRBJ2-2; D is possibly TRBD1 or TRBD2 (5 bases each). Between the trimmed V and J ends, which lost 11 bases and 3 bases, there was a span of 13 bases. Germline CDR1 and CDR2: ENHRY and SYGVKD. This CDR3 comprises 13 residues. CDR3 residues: CAFRDVDTGELFF. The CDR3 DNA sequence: TGTGCCTTCCGGGACGTAGACACCGGGGAGCTGTTTTTT.

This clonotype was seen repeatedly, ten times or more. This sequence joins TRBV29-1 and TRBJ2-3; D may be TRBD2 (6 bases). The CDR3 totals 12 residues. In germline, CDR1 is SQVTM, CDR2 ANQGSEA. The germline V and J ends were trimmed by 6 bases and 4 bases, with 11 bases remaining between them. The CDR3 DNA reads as TGCAGCGTAACTACGGGGGCAGATACGCAGTATTTT. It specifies CSVTTGADTQYF.

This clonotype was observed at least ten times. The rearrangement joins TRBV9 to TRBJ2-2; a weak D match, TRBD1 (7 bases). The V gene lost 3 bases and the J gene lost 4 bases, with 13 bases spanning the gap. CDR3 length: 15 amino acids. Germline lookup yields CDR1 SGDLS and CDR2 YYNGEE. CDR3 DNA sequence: TGTGCCAGCAGCGGGAGGGACAGTATCACCGGGGAGCTGTTTTTT. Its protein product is CASSGRDSITGELFF.

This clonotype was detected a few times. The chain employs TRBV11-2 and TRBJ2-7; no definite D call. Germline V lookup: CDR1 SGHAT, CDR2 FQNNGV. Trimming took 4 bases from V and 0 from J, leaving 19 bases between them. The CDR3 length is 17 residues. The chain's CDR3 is CASSSPLRRTSSYEQYF. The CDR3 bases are TGTGCCAGCAGCTCTCCACTTCGACGCACCAGCTCCTACGAGCAGTACTTC.

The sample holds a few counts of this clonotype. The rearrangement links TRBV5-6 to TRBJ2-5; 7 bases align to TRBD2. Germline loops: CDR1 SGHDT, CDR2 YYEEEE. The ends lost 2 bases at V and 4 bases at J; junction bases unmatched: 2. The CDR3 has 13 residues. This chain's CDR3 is CASSFSSGETQYF. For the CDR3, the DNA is TGTGCCAGCAGCTTCTCTAGCGGAGAGACCCAGTACTTC.

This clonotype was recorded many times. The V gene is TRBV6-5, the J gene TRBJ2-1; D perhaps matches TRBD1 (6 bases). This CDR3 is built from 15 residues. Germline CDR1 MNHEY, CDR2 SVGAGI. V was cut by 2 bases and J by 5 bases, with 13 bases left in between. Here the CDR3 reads CASSYDRTTHNEQFF. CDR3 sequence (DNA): TGTGCCAGCAGTTACGACAGGACAACCCACAATGAGCAGTTCTTC.

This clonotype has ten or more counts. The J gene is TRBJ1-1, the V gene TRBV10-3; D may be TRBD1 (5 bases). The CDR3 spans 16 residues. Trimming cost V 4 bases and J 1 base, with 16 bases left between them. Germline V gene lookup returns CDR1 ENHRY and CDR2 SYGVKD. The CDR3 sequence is CAISGTRRGSNTEAFF. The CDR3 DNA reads TGTGCCATCAGTGGGACAAGGAGGGGCTCGAACACTGAAGCTTTCTTT.

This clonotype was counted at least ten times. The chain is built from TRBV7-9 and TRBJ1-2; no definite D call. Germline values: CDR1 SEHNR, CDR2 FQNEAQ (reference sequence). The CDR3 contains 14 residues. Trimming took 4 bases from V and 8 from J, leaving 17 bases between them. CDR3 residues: CASSWVEVRKGYTF. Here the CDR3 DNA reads TGTGCCAGCAGCTGGGTAGAGGTCCGGAAGGGCTACACCTTC.

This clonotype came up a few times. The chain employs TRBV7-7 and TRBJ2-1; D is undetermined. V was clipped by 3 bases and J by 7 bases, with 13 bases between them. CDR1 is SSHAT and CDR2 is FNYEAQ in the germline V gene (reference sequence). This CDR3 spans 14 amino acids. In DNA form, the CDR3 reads TGTGCCAGCAGCTTGTTTGGGCCGTTTAATGAGCAGTTCTTC. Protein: CASSLFGPFNEQFF.

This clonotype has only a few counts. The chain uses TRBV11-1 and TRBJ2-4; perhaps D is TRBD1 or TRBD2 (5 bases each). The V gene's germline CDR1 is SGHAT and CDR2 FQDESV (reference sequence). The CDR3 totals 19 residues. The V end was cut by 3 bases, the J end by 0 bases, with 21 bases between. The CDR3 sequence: CASSFGPLLRDGAKNIQYF. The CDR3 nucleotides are TGTGCCAGCAGCTTTGGCCCACTCCTAAGGGACGGAGCCAAAAACATTCAGTACTTC.

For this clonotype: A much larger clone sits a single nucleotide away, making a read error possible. CDR3 in amino acids: CASRLAGAYNEQFF. CDR3 nucleotide sequence: TGTGCCAGCAGACTAGCGGGGGCCTACAATGAGCAGTTCTTC. The chain employs TRBV12-3 or TRBV12-4 and TRBJ2-1, with TRBD2 matching over 11 bases. The CDR3 loop spans 14 amino acids. Trimming cost V 6 bases and J 2 bases; bases outside gene matches: 0.

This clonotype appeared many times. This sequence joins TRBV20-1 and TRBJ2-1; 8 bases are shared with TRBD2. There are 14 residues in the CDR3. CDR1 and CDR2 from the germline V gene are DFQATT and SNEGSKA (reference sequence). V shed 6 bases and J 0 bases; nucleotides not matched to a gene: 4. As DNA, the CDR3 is TGCAGTGCCCAGAGCGGGAGCTCCTACAATGAGCAGTTCTTC. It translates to CSAQSGSSYNEQFF.

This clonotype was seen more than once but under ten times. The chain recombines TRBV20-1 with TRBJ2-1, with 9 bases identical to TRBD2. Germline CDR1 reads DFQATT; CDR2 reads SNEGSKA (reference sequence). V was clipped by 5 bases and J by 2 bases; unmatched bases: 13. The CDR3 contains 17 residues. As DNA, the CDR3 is TGCAGTGCTGACCCTACCGCCGGGACTAGCACCTACAATGAGCAGTTCTTC. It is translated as CSADPTAGTSTYNEQFF.

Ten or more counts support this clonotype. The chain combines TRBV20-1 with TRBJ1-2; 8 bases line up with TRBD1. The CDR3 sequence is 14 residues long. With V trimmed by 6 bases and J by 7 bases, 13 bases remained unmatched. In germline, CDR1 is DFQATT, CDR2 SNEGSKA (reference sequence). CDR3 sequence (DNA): TGCAGTGCCACCATAAGACAGGGGCGGTCTGGCTACACCTTC. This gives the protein CSATIRQGRSGYTF.

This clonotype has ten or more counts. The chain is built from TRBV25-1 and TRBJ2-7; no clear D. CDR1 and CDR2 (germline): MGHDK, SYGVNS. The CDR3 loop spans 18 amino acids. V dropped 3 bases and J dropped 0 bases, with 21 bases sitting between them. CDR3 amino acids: CASSEDAAASTGSYEQYF. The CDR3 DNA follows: TGTGCCAGCAGTGAGGATGCAGCCGCATCCACGGGCTCCTACGAGCAGTACTTC.

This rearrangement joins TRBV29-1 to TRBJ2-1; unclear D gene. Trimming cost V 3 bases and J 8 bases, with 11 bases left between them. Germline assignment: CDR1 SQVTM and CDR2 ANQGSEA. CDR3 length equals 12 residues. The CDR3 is CSVDTFYYEQFF. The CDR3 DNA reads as TGCAGCGTTGATACCTTCTATTATGAGCAGTTCTTC.

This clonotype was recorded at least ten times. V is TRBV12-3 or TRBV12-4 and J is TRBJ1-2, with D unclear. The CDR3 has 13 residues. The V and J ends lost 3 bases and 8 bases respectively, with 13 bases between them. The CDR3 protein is CASSFGQLRGYTF. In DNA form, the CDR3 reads TGTGCCAGCAGTTTCGGCCAGTTGCGGGGCTACACCTTC.

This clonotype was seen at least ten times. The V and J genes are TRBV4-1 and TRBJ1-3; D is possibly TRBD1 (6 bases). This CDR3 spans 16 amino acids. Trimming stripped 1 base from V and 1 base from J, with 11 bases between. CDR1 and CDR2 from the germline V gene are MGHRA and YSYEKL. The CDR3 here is CASSQVRGRSGNTIYF. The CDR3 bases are TGCGCCAGCAGCCAAGTAAGGGGGAGATCTGGAAACACCATATATTTT.

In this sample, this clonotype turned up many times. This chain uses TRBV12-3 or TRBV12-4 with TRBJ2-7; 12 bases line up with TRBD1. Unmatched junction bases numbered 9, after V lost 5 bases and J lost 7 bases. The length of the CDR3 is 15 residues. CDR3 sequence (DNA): TGTGCCAGCAGTCGCGAGGGACAGGGGGCAAGGGAGCAGTACTTC. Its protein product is CASSREGQGAREQYF.

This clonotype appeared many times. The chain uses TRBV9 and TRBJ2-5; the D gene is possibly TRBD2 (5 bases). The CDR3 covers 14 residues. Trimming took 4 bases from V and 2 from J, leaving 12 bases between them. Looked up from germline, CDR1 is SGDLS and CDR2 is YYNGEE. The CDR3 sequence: CASSSPREQETQYF. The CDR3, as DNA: TGTGCCAGCAGCTCCCCGAGGGAACAAGAGACCCAGTACTTC.

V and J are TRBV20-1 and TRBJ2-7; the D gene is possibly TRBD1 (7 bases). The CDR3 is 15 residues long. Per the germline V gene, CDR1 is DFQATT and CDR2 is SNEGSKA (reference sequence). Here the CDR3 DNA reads TGCTTTGCTAGCGAGGGTCAGGGGGGACCCTACGAGCAGTACTTC. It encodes CFASEGQGGPYEQYF.

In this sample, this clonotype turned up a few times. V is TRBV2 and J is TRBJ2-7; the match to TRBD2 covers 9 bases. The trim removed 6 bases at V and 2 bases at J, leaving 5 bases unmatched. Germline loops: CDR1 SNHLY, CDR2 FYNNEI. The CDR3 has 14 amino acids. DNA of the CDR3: TGTGCCAGCAGAAGCGGGGGGCTTCCCTACGAGCAGTACTTC. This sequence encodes CASRSGGLPYEQYF. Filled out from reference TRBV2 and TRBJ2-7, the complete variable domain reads EPEVTQTPSHQVTQMGQEVILRCVPISNHLYFYWYRQILGQKVEFLVSFYNNEISEKSEIFDDQFSVERPDGSNFTLKIRSTKLEDSAMYFCASRSGGLPYEQYFGPGTRLTVT.

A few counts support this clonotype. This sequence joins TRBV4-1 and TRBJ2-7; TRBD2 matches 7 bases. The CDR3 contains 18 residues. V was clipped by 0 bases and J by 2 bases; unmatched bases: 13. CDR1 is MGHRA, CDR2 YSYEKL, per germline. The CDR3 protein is CASSQEPPGGGSPYEQYF. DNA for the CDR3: TGCGCCAGCAGCCAAGAACCCCCAGGAGGCGGGAGCCCCTACGAGCAGTACTTC.